The text below deals with one TCR beta chain. Its antigen is still unknown. Sample treatment: some 19 received Ad26.COV2.S at low or high dose, single or two shots; 5 received placebo; per-sample allocation not given. Vaccine and placebo recipients were sampled on day 63 after the first injection. V lost 5 bases and J 2 bases, leaving 13 bases between the germline ends. The CDR3 covers 14 residues. Per germline, CDR1 GTSNPN and CDR2 SVGIG (reference sequence). The method was immunoSEQ multiplex PCR; TCRdb's version includes in-frame clones alone and lacks a portion of them. This table holds roughly 250,000 clones, approximately 88% found once. The sample is drawn from a study of Ad26.COV2.S vaccination and SARS-CoV-2 variants. Broader study findings: Substantial post-vaccination breadth of spike-specific CD8+ and CD4+ T cell responses was reported.

J is TRBJ2-4 and V is TRBV30; D possibly corresponds to TRBD2 (5 bases). Here the sequenced sample was peripheral blood, taken in a trial of Ad26.COV2.S vaccine versus placebo. This clonotype was obtained from a person aged 18 to 59 who received the Ad26.COV2.S COVID-19 vaccine or a placebo. The CDR3 DNA sequence: TGTGCCTGGGGACTCGAACTAACCAAAAACATTCAGTACTTC. Residues: CAWGLELTKNIQYF.